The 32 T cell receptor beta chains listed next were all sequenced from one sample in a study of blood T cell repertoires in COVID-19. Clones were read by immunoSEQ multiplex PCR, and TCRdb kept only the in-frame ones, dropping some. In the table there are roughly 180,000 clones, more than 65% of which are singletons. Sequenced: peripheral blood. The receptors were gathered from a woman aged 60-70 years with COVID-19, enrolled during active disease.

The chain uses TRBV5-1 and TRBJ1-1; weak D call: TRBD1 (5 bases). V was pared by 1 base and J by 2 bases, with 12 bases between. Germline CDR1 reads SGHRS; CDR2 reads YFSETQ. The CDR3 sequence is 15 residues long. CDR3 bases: TGCGCCAGCAGCTTGAACCCCCAGGGAAACACTGAAGCTTTCTTT. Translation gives CASSLNPQGNTEAFF. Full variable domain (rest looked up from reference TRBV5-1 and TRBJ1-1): KAGVTQTPRYLIKTRGQQVTLSCSPISGHRSVSWYQQTPGQGLQFLFEYFSETQRNKGNFPGRFSGRQFSNSRSEMNVSTLELGDSALYLCASSLNPQGNTEAFFGQGTRLTVV.

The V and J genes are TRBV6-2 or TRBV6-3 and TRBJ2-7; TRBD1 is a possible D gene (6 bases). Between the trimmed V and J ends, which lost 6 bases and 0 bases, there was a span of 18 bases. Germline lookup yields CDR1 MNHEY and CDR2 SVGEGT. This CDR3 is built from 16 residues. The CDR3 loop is CASSRGQNKASYEQYF. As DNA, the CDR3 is TGTGCCAGCAGCCGCGGACAGAACAAAGCCTCCTACGAGCAGTACTTC.

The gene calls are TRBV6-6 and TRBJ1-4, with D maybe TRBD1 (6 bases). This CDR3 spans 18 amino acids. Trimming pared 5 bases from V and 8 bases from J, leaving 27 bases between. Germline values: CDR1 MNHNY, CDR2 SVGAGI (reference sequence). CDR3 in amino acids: CASSLTRVGGGRWEKLFF. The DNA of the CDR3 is TGTGCCAGCAGTCTTACTCGAGTAGGCGGGGGCAGGTGGGAAAAACTGTTTTTT.

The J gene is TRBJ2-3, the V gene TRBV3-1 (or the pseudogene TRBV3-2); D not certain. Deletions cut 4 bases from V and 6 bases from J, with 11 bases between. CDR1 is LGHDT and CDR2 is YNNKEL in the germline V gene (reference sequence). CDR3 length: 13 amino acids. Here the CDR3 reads CASSLSRLDTQYF. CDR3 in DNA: TGTGCCAGCAGCCTAAGCCGGTTGGATACGCAGTATTTT.

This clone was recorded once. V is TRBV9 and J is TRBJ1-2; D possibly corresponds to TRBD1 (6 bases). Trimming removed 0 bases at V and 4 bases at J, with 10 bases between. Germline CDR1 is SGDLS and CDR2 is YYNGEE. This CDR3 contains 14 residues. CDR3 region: CASSVEQGPYGYTF. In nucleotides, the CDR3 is TGTGCCAGCAGCGTAGAACAGGGTCCCTATGGCTACACCTTC.

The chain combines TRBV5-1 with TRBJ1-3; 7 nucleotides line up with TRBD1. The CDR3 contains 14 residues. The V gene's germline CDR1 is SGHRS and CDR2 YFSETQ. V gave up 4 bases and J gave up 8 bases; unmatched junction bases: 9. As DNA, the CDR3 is TGCGCCAGCAGCGACGGACAGGTGCTGGACACCATATATTTT. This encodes CASSDGQVLDTIYF.

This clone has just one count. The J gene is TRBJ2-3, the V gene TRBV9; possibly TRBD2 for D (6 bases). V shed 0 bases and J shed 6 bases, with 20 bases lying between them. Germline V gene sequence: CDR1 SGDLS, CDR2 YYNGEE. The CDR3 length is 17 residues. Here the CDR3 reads CASSVAAGSGLRDTQYF. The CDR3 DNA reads TGTGCCAGCAGCGTAGCTGCGGGGAGCGGACTCCGGGATACGCAGTATTTT.

This CDR3 is CASSAGTNTYEQYF. CDR3 sequence (DNA): TGCGCCAGCAGCGCCGGGACAAATACCTACGAGCAGTACTTC. V gene TRBV5-1 combines with J gene TRBJ2-7; maybe TRBD1 (6 bases). Trimming stripped 4 bases from V and 2 bases from J, with 13 bases between. Germline values: CDR1 SGHRS, CDR2 YFSETQ. The CDR3 length is 14 residues.

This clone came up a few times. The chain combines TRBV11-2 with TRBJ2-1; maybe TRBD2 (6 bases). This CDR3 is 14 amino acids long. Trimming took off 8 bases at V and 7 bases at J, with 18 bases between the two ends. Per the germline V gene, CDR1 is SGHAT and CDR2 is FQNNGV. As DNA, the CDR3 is TGTGCCAGCTCAAGGGGAGGAAACCGAAATGAGCAGTTCTTC. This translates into CASSRGGNRNEQFF.

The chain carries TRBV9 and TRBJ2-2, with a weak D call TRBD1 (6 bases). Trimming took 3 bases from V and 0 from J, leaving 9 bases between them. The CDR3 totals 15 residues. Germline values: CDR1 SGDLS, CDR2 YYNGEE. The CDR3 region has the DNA TGTGCCAGCAGCGCCGGGACATCGAACACCGGGGAGCTGTTTTTT. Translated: CASSAGTSNTGELFF.

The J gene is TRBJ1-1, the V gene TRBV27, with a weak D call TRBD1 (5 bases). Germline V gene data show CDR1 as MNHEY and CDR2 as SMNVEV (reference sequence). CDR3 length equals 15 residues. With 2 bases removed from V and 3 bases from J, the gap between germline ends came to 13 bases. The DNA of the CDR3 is TGTGCCAGCAGTTTAGTCAGTTCGGGGGACACTGAAGCTTTCTTT. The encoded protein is CASSLVSSGDTEAFF.

The CDR3 bases are TGTGCCAGTAGTATCGAACAGCTCAATCAGCCCCAGCATTTT. This gives the protein CASSIEQLNQPQHF. This rearrangement joins TRBV19 to TRBJ1-5; D call uncertain. In germline, CDR1 is LNHDA, CDR2 SQIVND (reference sequence). V was clipped by 3 bases and J by 3 bases, with 9 bases between them. The CDR3 runs to 14 residues. Complete variable domain (other parts from reference TRBV19 and TRBJ1-5): DGGITQSPKYLFRKEGQNVTLSCEQNLNHDAMYWYRQDPGQGLRLIYYSQIVNDFQKGDIAEGYSVSREKKESFPLTVTSAQKNPTAFYLCASSIEQLNQPQHFGDGTRLSIL.

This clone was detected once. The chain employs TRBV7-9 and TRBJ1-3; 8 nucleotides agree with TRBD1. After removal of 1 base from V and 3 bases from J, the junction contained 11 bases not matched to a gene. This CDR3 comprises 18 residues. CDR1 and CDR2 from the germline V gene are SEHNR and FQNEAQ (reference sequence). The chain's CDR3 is CASSLEVSGTGIGNTIYF. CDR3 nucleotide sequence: TGTGCCAGCAGCTTAGAGGTATCCGGGACAGGAATTGGAAACACCATATATTTT.

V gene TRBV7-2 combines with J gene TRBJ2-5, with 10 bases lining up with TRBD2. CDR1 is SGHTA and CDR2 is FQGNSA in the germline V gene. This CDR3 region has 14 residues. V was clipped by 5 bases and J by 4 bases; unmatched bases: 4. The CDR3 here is CASSPGLAPETQYF. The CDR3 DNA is TGTGCCAGCAGCCCGGGACTAGCGCCAGAGACCCAGTACTTC.

CDR3 protein: CASSPPRLAGGPIQETQYF. CDR3 in DNA: TGTGCCAGCAGCCCACCCAGACTAGCGGGAGGCCCGATTCAAGAGACCCAGTACTTC. The chain combines TRBV7-2 with TRBJ2-5; 13 bases align to TRBD2. Germline lookup yields CDR1 SGHTA and CDR2 FQGNSA. The V gene end was trimmed by 5 bases and the J gene end by 2 bases; junction bases not matched to a gene: 14. This CDR3 comprises 19 residues.

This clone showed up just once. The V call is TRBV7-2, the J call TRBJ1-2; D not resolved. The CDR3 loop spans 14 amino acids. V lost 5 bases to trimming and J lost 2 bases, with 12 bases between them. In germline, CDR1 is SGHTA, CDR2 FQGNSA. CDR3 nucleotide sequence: TGTGCCAGCAGCCCAAGACACCCGAACTATGGCTACACCTTC. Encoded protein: CASSPRHPNYGYTF.

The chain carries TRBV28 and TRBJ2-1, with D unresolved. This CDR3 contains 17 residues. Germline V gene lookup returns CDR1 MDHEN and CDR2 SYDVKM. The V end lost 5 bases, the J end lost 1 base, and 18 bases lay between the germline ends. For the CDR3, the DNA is TGTGCCAGCAGTCCCCCGTTCCAGGCTTTGTCCTACAATGAGCAGTTCTTC. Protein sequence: CASSPPFQALSYNEQFF.

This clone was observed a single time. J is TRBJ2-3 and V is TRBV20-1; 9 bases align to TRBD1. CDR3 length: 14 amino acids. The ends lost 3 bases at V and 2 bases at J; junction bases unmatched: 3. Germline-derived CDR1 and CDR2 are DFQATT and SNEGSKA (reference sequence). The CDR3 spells CSASDRGATDTQYF. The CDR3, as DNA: TGCAGTGCTAGTGACAGGGGGGCCACAGATACGCAGTATTTT.

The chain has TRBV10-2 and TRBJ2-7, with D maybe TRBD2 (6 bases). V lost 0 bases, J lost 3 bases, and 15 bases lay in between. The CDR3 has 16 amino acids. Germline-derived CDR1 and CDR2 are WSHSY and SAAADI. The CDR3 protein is CASSESFSGLLYEQYF. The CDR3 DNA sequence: TGCGCCAGCAGTGAGTCGTTTAGCGGATTACTCTACGAGCAGTACTTC.

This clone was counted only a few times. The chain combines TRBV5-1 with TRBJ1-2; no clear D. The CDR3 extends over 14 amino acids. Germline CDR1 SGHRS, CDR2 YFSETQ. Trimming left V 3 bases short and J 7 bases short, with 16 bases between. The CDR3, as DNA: TGCGCCAGCAGCTCACCCGGGGAGAGTTCTGGCTACACCTTC. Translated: CASSSPGESSGYTF. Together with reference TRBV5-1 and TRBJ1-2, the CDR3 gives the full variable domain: KAGVTQTPRYLIKTRGQQVTLSCSPISGHRSVSWYQQTPGQGLQFLFEYFSETQRNKGNFPGRFSGRQFSNSRSEMNVSTLELGDSALYLCASSSPGESSGYTFGSGTRLTVV.

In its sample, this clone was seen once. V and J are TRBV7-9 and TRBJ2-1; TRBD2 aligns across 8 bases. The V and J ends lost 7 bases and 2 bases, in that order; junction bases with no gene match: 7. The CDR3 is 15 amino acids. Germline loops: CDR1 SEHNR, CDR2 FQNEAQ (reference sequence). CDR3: CASKLLAVPYNEQFF. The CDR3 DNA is TGTGCCAGCAAACTACTAGCGGTCCCCTACAATGAGCAGTTCTTC.

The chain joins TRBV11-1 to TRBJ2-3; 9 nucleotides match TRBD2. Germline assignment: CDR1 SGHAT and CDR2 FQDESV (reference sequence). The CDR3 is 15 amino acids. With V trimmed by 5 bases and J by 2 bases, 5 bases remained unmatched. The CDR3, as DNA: TGTGCCAGCAGCACTAGCGGGTATAACACAGATACGCAGTATTTT. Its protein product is CASSTSGYNTDTQYF.

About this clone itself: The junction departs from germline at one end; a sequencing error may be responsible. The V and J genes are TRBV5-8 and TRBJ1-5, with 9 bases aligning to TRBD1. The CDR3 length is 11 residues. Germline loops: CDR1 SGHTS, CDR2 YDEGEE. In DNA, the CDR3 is TGTGCCAGCAGCGTCCGGGACAGGGTATCATTT. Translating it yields CASSVRDRVSF.

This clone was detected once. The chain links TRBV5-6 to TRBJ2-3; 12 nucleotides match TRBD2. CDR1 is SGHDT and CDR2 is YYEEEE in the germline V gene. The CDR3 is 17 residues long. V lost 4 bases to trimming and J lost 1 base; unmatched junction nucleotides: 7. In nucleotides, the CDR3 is TGTGCCAGCAGCCTCGGACTAGCGGGGTTACGCACAGATACGCAGTATTTT. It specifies CASSLGLAGLRTDTQYF.

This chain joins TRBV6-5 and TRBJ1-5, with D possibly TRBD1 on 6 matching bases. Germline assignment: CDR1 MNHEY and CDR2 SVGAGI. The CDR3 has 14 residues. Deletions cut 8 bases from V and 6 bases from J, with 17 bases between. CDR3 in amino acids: CASWPRGHGQPQHF. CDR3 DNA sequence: TGTGCCAGCTGGCCCAGGGGCCATGGTCAGCCCCAGCATTTT.

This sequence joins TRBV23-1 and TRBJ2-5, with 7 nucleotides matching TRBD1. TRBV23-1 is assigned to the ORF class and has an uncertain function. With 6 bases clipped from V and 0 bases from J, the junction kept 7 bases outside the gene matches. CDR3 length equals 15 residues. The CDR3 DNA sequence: TGCGCCAGCAGGAAGGGGGCGATCTACCAAGAGACCCAGTACTTC. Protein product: CASRKGAIYQETQYF.

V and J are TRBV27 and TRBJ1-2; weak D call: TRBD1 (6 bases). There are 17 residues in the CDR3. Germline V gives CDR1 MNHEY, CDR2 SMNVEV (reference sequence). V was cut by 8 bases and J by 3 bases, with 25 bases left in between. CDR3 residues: CASAIWGRGAGDYGYTF. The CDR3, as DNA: TGTGCCAGCGCCATATGGGGGCGGGGGGCGGGCGACTATGGCTACACCTTC.

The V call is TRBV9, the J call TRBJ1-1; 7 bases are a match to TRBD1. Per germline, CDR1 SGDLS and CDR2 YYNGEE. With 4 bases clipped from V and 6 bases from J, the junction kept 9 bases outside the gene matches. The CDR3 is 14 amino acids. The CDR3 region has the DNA TGTGCCAGCAGCCCGGGACAGTCCTTATCTGAAGCTTTCTTT. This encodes CASSPGQSLSEAFF.

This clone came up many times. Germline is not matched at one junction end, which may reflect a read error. As DNA, the CDR3 is TGTGCTAGCAGCTTACACCTTGCTTGGACTATCCCATTCGAGCAGTACTTC. This gives the protein CASSLHLAWTIPFEQYF. This chain joins TRBV7-7 and TRBJ2-7; weak D call: TRBD2 (6 bases). The CDR3 consists of 17 residues. In germline, CDR1 is SSHAT, CDR2 FNYEAQ (reference sequence). Full variable domain (rest looked up from reference TRBV7-7 and TRBJ2-7): GAGVSQSPRYKVTKRGQDVTLRCDPISSHATLYWYQQALGQGPEFLTYFNYEAQPDKSGLPSDRFSAERPEGSISTLTIQRTEQRDSAMYRCASSLHLAWTIPFEQYFGPGTRLTVT.

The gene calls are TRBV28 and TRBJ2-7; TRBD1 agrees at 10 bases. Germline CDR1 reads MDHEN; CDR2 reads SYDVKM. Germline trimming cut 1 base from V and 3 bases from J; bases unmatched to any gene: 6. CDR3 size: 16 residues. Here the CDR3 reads CASSLYGDRGFYEQYV. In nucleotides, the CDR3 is TGTGCCAGCAGTTTATATGGGGACAGGGGATTCTACGAGCAGTACGTC.

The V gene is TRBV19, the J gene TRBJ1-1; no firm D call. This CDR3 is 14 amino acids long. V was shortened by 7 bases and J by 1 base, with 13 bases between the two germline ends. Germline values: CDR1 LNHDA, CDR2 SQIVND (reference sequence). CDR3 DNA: TGTGCCAGTAAGGTCTGGGCTTCGAACACTGAAGCTTTCTTT. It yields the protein CASKVWASNTEAFF.

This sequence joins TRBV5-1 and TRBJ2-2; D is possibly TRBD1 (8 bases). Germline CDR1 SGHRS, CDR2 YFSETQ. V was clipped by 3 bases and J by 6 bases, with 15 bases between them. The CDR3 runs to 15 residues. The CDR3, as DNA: TGCGCCAGCAGCTGGGGGGGACAGGAGCCCGGGGAGCTGTTTTTT. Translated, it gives CASSWGGQEPGELFF.